Listed here are 15 T cell receptor beta chains from one sample, sequenced in a study of T cells in Graves' hyperthyroidism and ophthalmopathy. From RNA transcripts, TCR beta CDR3 regions were amplified. First-round RT-PCR of the TCR CDR3 relied on the HTBI primer set. Via MiXCR, TCRdb re-called the multiplex PCR reads, giving one row per CDR3 protein. Of about 700,000 distinct CDR3 sequences listed, 11% to 15% were seen once; the top ten hold roughly 10%. Material for sequencing was blood. The receptors originated from a woman aged 18-29 years with Graves' hyperthyroidism.

In its sample, this clonotype was seen a few times. The V gene is TRBV13, the J gene TRBJ2-1; TRBD1 or TRBD2 may be the D gene (6 bases each). The V end lost 5 bases, the J end lost 8 bases, and 13 bases lay between the germline ends. The CDR3 has 13 residues. CDR1 is PRHDT, CDR2 FYEKMQ, per germline (reference sequence). DNA of the CDR3: TGTGCCAGCAGCCTACGAGGGGGGCATGAGCAGTTCTTC. The encoded protein is CASSLRGGHEQFF.

This clonotype was counted between two and nine times. J is TRBJ2-5 and V is TRBV19; 8 nucleotides match TRBD2. The V and J ends lost 3 bases and 2 bases, in that order; junction bases with no gene match: 5. The CDR3 runs 15 residues. In germline, CDR1 is LNHDA, CDR2 SQIVND (reference sequence). The CDR3 bases are TGTGCCAGTAGTATGACGAGCGGGAGTCAAGAGACCCAGTACTTC. This encodes CASSMTSGSQETQYF.

This clonotype has a count of ten or more. The genes are TRBV28 and TRBJ1-6; D is ambiguous. V lost 4 bases and J 3 bases, leaving 13 bases between the germline ends. Germline V gene sequence: CDR1 MDHEN, CDR2 SYDVKM. The CDR3 sequence is 16 residues long. CDR3 in DNA: TGTGCCAGCAGTTCCCCGGGATGGGGCTATAATTCACCCCTCCACTTT. Amino acids: CASSSPGWGYNSPLHF.

This clonotype was observed a handful of times. CDR3 coding DNA: TGTGCCTGGATTTCAGGGGGCCGGAACACTGAAGCTTTCTTT. It is translated as CAWISGGRNTEAFF. The J gene is TRBJ1-1, the V gene TRBV30; TRBD1 agrees at 8 bases. Germline loops: CDR1 GTSNPN, CDR2 SVGIG (reference sequence). J lost 1 base, V lost 4 bases, and 5 bases had no gene match. This CDR3 comprises 14 residues.

This clonotype was detected many times. The chain is built from TRBV28 and TRBJ2-3; D is undetermined. The CDR3 totals 15 residues. V was clipped by 1 base and J by 2 bases, with 10 bases between them. The V gene's germline CDR1 is MDHEN and CDR2 SYDVKM. The CDR3: CASSLFGQDTDTQYF. The CDR3 DNA reads TGTGCCAGCAGTTTATTTGGCCAGGACACAGATACGCAGTATTTT. Full variable domain (rest looked up from reference TRBV28 and TRBJ2-3): DVKVTQSSRYLVKRTGEKVFLECVQDMDHENMFWYRQDPGLGLRLIYFSYDVKMKEKGDIPEGYSVSREKKERFSLILESASTNQTSMYLCASSLFGQDTDTQYFGPGTRLTVL.

This clonotype appeared a few times. The chain joins TRBV6-1 to TRBJ2-3; tentatively, D is TRBD2 (6 bases). The V gene's germline CDR1 is MNHNS and CDR2 SASEGT. The V gene lost 1 base and the J gene lost 5 bases, with 16 bases spanning the gap. The CDR3 is 16 residues long. CDR3 sequence reads: CASSEGRTPGRDTQYF. The CDR3 DNA sequence: TGTGCCAGCAGTGAAGGACGGACTCCCGGGAGAGATACGCAGTATTTT.

Only a few counts were recorded for this clonotype. The chain links TRBV6-1 to TRBJ1-2, with 10 nucleotides matching TRBD1. The germline gives CDR1 MNHNS, CDR2 SASEGT. Trimming at V came to 5 bases and at J to 4 bases, leaving 10 bases not matched to a gene. CDR3 length: 16 residues. The CDR3 bases are TGTGCCAGCAGTTCGCCGTCGACAGGGGGCCGCTATGGCTACACCTTC. This sequence encodes CASSSPSTGGRYGYTF.

This clonotype was counted ten times or more. The genes are TRBV30 and TRBJ1-1; D gene ambiguous. From germline, CDR1 is GTSNPN and CDR2 SVGIG (reference sequence). V was pared by 2 bases and J by 0 bases, with 13 bases between. This CDR3 contains 15 residues. CDR3 amino acids: CAWSITAGLNTEAFF. CDR3 coding DNA: TGTGCCTGGAGTATTACCGCAGGATTGAACACTGAAGCTTTCTTT.

This clonotype was detected ten times or more. The rearrangement links TRBV28 to TRBJ1-1; D gene ambiguous. V was shortened by 7 bases and J by 3 bases, with 12 bases between the two germline ends. Germline lookup yields CDR1 MDHEN and CDR2 SYDVKM. CDR3 length: 13 amino acids. The CDR3 here is CASTSPGDTEAFF. The CDR3 nucleotides are TGTGCCAGCACCTCTCCTGGGGACACTGAAGCTTTCTTT.

This clonotype was observed many times. The gene calls are TRBV7-9 and TRBJ2-1; D call uncertain. This CDR3 spans 10 amino acids. Germline V lookup: CDR1 SEHNR, CDR2 FQNEAQ (reference sequence). V was cut by 4 bases and J by 10 bases, with 5 bases left in between. CDR3 DNA: TGTGCCAGCAGCTGGAACGAGCAGTTCTTC. Translating it yields CASSWNEQFF.

The CDR3 is CAWKPPGGFNSPLHF. CDR3 in DNA: TGTGCCTGGAAACCCCCAGGGGGCTTTAATTCACCCCTCCACTTT. V gene TRBV30 combines with J gene TRBJ1-6, with 8 bases aligning to TRBD1. With 4 bases clipped from V and 6 bases from J, the junction kept 8 bases outside the gene matches. The germline gives CDR1 GTSNPN, CDR2 SVGIG (reference sequence). The CDR3 spans 15 residues.

A few counts support this clonotype. The J gene is TRBJ2-7, the V gene TRBV6-5; TRBD2 matches at 9 bases. In germline, CDR1 is MNHEY, CDR2 SVGAGI. V was clipped by 2 bases and J by 4 bases; unmatched bases: 6. The CDR3 spans 15 residues. This CDR3 is CASSYGAGGGYEQYF. The CDR3 region has the DNA TGTGCCAGCAGTTACGGAGCGGGAGGTGGGTACGAGCAGTACTTC.

This sequence joins TRBV6-1 and TRBJ2-1, with D perhaps matching TRBD2 (7 bases). The CDR3 has 16 residues. The germline V gene encodes CDR1 MNHNS and CDR2 SASEGT. Trimming took off 5 bases at V and 0 bases at J, with 14 bases between the two ends. For the CDR3, the DNA is TGTGCCAGCAGTTTTTGGGAGGGACACTCCTACAATGAGCAGTTCTTC. The encoded protein is CASSFWEGHSYNEQFF.

This clonotype was counted many times. V is TRBV2 and J is TRBJ1-2; the D is unclear. V lost 0 bases to trimming and J lost 6 bases, with 5 bases between them. The germline gives CDR1 SNHLY, CDR2 FYNNEI. CDR3 length: 12 residues. CDR3 in DNA: TGTGCCAGCAGTGAAGCTGGGGATGGCTACACCTTC. As protein: CASSEAGDGYTF.

This clonotype was observed many times. This sequence joins TRBV19 and TRBJ2-1; D could derive from TRBD1 or TRBD2 (5 bases each). V lost 2 bases, J lost 8 bases, and 13 bases lay in between. CDR1 and CDR2 (germline): LNHDA, SQIVND (reference sequence). The CDR3 is 14 residues long. This CDR3 is CASSITSGSHEQFF. As DNA, the CDR3 is TGTGCCAGTAGTATAACCTCAGGGAGCCATGAGCAGTTCTTC.